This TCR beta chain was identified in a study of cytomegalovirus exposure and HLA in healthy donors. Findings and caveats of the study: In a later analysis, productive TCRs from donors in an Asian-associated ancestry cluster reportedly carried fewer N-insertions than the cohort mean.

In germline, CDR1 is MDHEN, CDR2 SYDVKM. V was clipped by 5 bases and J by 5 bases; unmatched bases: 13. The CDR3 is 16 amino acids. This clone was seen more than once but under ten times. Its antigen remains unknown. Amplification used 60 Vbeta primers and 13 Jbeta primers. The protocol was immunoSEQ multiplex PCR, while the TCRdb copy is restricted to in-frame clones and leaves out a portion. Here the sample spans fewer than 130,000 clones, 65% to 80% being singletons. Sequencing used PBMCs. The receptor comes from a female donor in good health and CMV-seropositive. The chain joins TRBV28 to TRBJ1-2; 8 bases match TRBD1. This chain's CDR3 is CASSNRAGTGSYGYTF. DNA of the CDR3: TGTGCCAGCAGTAACCGAGCCGGGACAGGTTCTTATGGCTACACCTTC.